This TCR beta chain was obtained from a study of T cells in localized non-small cell lung cancer. CDR1 is SGHRS and CDR2 is YFSETQ in the germline V gene. The length of the CDR3 is 16 residues. Trimming took 2 bases from V and 1 from J, leaving 15 bases between them. General study points: Adjacent lung tissue had a median 57 of the top 100 clones found in the tumor. Uninvolved adjacent lung had more T cell clonality than any other tissue, topping tumor. Sequencing was restricted to one tumor region; therefore, heterogeneity remains possible. Higher adjacent-lung clonality was associated with shorter survival.

A word on this clone: Its antigen is undetermined.

The protocol was immunoSEQ multiplex PCR, while the TCRdb copy is restricted to in-frame clones and leaves out a portion. The repertoire consists of 25,000 to 35,000 clones, with over 80% occurring once and the leading ten covering approximately 2%. This chain connects TRBV5-1 to TRBJ1-1; D might be TRBD1 (6 bases). This specimen was peripheral blood, taken before any cancer treatment. The sequence came from a female donor older than 55 with stage I lung adenocarcinoma. CDR3 sequence: CASSLSGGMWNTEAFF. In DNA form, the CDR3 reads TGCGCCAGCAGCTTATCCGGGGGCATGTGGAACACTGAAGCTTTCTTT.